The source of this T cell receptor (beta chain) is a study of cytomegalovirus exposure and HLA in healthy donors. Both 60 Vbeta primers and 13 Jbeta primers went into the PCR. TCRdb's table, derived via immunoSEQ multiplex PCR, lists solely in-frame clones and lacks some. This sample's clone table lists about 160,000 clones. These donors counted as nominally healthy when sampled, but unrecorded immune exposures were likely. A note on this clone: Its antigen is currently unknown.

Notes on the study in general: In a later analysis, V- and J-gene trimming of beta chains associated with a DCLRE1C missense variant, replicated independently.

The clonotype originates from a man in his thirties or forties in good health and CMV-seronegative. Specimen: PBMCs.

CDR3 coding DNA: TGCGCCAGCAGTGAGCCGTGGACAGGGACTAAAGAGACCCAGTACTTC. Protein: CASSEPWTGTKETQYF. V usage is TRBV10-2 and J usage is TRBJ2-5; D perhaps matches TRBD1 (8 bases). Trimming removed 2 bases at V and 3 bases at J, with 16 bases between. The length of the CDR3 is 16 residues. Germline CDR1 reads WSHSY; CDR2 reads SAAADI.